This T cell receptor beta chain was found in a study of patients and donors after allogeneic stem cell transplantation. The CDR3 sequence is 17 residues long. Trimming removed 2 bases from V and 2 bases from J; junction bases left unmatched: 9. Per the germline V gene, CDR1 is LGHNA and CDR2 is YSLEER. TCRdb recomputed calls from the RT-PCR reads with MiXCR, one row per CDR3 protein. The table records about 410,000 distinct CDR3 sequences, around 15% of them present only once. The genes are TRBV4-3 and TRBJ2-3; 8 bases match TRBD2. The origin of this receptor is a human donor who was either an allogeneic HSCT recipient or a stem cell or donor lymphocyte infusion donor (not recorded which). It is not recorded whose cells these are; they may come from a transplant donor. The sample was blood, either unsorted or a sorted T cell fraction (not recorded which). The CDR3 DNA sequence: TGCGCCAGCAGCCAAACCGGGGCGGGGGGCCCCACAGATACGCAGTATTTT. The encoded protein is CASSQTGAGGPTDTQYF.